These 10 T cell receptor beta chains came from one sample sequenced in a study of technical replicates of blood from several donors. Sequencing used immunoSEQ multiplex PCR; TCRdb keeps in-frame clones, though not all of them. Of about 70,000 clones listed, 95% were seen once; the top ten hold 0.25%. Material for sequencing was T cells isolated from PBMCs. These receptors were collected from a human donor in good health.

V and J are TRBV13 and TRBJ2-7, with D perhaps matching TRBD2 (6 bases). V gave up 5 bases and J gave up 3 bases, with 14 bases separating them. The CDR3 extends over 14 amino acids. CDR1 and CDR2 from the germline V gene are PRHDT and FYEKMQ (reference sequence). The DNA for the CDR3 is TGTGCCAGCAGCAAACAGGAGGGGTACTACGAGCAGTACTTC. Amino acids: CASSKQEGYYEQYF.

Remarks on this clone: Different DNA sequences within this sample yield the same CDR3. The chain has TRBV7-8 and TRBJ2-1, with 7 bases fitting TRBD2. The germline CDR1 and CDR2 sequences are SGHVS and FQNEAQ. V was clipped by 2 bases and J by 4 bases; unmatched bases: 5. This CDR3 spans 15 amino acids. The CDR3 reads CASSLPSGRYNEQFF. In DNA form, the CDR3 reads TGTGCCAGCAGCTTACCTAGCGGAAGATACAATGAGCAGTTCTTC.

The chain is built from TRBV30 and TRBJ2-3; D ambiguous. CDR1 GTSNPN and CDR2 SVGIG come from the germline V gene (reference sequence). Deletions cut 6 bases from V and 2 bases from J, with 12 bases between. The CDR3 has 13 amino acids. Written as DNA, the CDR3 is TGTGCCTGCCGCGAGCCCGTCACAGATACGCAGTATTTT. Residues: CACREPVTDTQYF.

The chain recombines TRBV5-6 with TRBJ1-2, with D perhaps TRBD1 (6 bases). CDR1 and CDR2 from the germline V gene are SGHDT and YYEEEE. V was clipped by 0 bases and J by 5 bases, with 8 bases between them. CDR3 length equals 13 residues. CDR3 loop: CASSLDRVYGYTF. In nucleotides, the CDR3 is TGTGCCAGCAGCTTGGACAGGGTATATGGCTACACCTTC. Using reference TRBV5-6 and TRBJ1-2 for the parts outside the CDR3, the full variable domain is DAGVTQSPTHLIKTRGQQVTLRCSPKSGHDTVSWYQQALGQGPQFIFQYYEEEERQRGNFPDRFSGHQFPNYSSELNVNALLLGDSALYLCASSLDRVYGYTFGSGTRLTVV.

The genes are TRBV5-8 and TRBJ2-2; 9 bases agree with TRBD2. CDR3 length equals 19 residues. V was clipped by 1 base and J by 0 bases; unmatched bases: 10. CDR1 is SGHTS, CDR2 YDEGEE, per germline. CDR3 nucleotides: TGTGCCAGCAGCTTGAGCCCAGCGGGGGGCTATACGAACACCGGGGAGCTGTTTTTT. Protein product: CASSLSPAGGYTNTGELFF.

The rearrangement uses TRBV27 and TRBJ2-2, with TRBD1 matching over 7 bases. V was pared by 5 bases and J by 4 bases, with 1 base of the junction left unmatched. The germline V gene encodes CDR1 MNHEY and CDR2 SMNVEV (reference sequence). The CDR3 has 13 amino acids. In DNA form, the CDR3 reads TGTGCCAGCAGTGGGACAGCCACCGGGGAGCTGTTTTTT. Protein: CASSGTATGELFF.

The chain carries TRBV5-6 and TRBJ1-5; TRBD1 matches 7 bases. Germline CDR1 SGHDT, CDR2 YYEEEE. The CDR3 has 15 amino acids. V lost 1 base and J lost 4; bases outside the gene matches: 5. CDR3 amino acids: CASSLRQGVNQPQHF. The CDR3 DNA sequence: TGTGCCAGCAGCTTGAGACAGGGTGTGAATCAGCCCCAGCATTTT. The full variable domain, rest sourced from reference TRBV5-6 and TRBJ1-5, is DAGVTQSPTHLIKTRGQQVTLRCSPKSGHDTVSWYQQALGQGPQFIFQYYEEEERQRGNFPDRFSGHQFPNYSSELNVNALLLGDSALYLCASSLRQGVNQPQHFGDGTRLSIL.

The CDR3 here is CASLLTPSTDTQYF. CDR3 in DNA: TGTGCCAGCTTACTAACCCCTAGCACAGATACGCAGTATTTT. The rearrangement joins TRBV2 to TRBJ2-3; D not certain. Per germline, CDR1 SNHLY and CDR2 FYNNEI. The CDR3 is 14 amino acids. The ends were cut back, 8 bases at V and 0 bases at J, with 12 bases in the middle.

The chain is built from TRBV7-9 and TRBJ2-2, with no clear D. Per the germline V gene, CDR1 is SEHNR and CDR2 is FQNEAQ (reference sequence). This CDR3 is built from 14 residues. V lost 4 bases and J lost 2, with 8 bases in between. The CDR3 DNA follows: TGTGCCAGCAGCTCTGAGATAAACACCGGGGAGCTGTTTTTT. Its protein product is CASSSEINTGELFF.

CDR3 region: CASSSQAGTEAFF. CDR3 nucleotides: TGTGCCAGCAGTTCCCAGGCGGGAACTGAAGCTTTCTTT. V usage is TRBV27 and J usage is TRBJ1-1; D ambiguous. Trimming left V 4 bases short and J 5 bases short, with 11 bases between. Germline loops: CDR1 MNHEY, CDR2 SMNVEV (reference sequence). The CDR3 sequence is 13 residues long.